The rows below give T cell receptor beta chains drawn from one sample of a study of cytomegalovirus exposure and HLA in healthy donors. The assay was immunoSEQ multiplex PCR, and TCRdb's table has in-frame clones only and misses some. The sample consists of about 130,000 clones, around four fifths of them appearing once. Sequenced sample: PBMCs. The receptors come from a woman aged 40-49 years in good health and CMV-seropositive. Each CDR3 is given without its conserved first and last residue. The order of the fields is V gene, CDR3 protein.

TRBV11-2 ARGAGQESNQPQH
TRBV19 ASSPTSGSYNEQF
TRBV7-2 ASRSGGLRDNEKLF
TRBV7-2 ASSLRRGSSYEQY
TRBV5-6 ASSLSQGAGANVLT
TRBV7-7 ASSALQGTNTGELF
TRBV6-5 ASSYPGTGGLEAF
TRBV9 ASSGGQGVGNTEAF
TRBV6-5 ASSASSSYNEQF
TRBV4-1 ASSQDLAGGMGTEAF
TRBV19 ASSIQGLGQPQH